This T cell receptor (beta chain) was recovered during a study of blood T cell repertoires in COVID-19. Overall study: The analysed material was cDNA or gDNA that came from T cells, B-cell-depleted T cells, or PBMCs.

This clone has just one count. Repertoires were generated with immunoSEQ multiplex PCR, while TCRdb's copy carries only in-frame clones and drops some. The sample shows roughly 700,000 clones, approximately 90% of them seen only once. The V end lost 4 bases, the J end lost 2 bases, and 11 bases lay between the germline ends. The CDR3 loop spans 13 amino acids. Germline values: CDR1 GTSNPN, CDR2 SVGIG (reference sequence). This receptor was identified in a woman between 18 and 29 years old with acute or convalescent COVID-19. Sequencing used peripheral blood. This chain connects TRBV30 to TRBJ1-2; unclear D gene. The CDR3 sequence: CAWIGGGNYGYTF. CDR3 sequence (DNA): TGTGCCTGGATAGGTGGAGGCAACTATGGCTACACCTTC.